This passage covers 30 T cell receptor beta chains from one sample sequenced in a study of early T cells in non-severe SARS-CoV-2 infection. TCRdb used MiXCR to reprocess the 5' RACE reads, holding one entry per CDR3 protein. The sample includes 50,000 to 80,000 distinct CDR3 sequences, approximately 9.2% of them seen just once. This sample comprised whole blood, obtained at baseline. These receptor sequences come from an adult who was a healthcare worker with PCR-confirmed SARS-CoV-2 infection or an uninfected control (not recorded which).

In its sample, this clonotype was seen a few times. V usage is TRBV5-1 and J usage is TRBJ2-7; 8 bases match TRBD1. V lost 4 bases to trimming and J lost 5 bases; unmatched junction nucleotides: 11. This CDR3 has 15 amino acids. The V gene's germline CDR1 is SGHRS and CDR2 YFSETQ. The CDR3 DNA sequence: TGCGCCAGCAGCCCGGGGACAGGTCCTTTAAACGAGCAGTACTTC. As protein: CASSPGTGPLNEQYF.

The V call is TRBV25-1, the J call TRBJ2-6, with a weak D call TRBD2 (6 bases). CDR3 length: 16 amino acids. The ends were cut back, 0 bases at V and 0 bases at J, with 6 bases in the middle. CDR1 and CDR2 from the germline V gene are MGHDK and SYGVNS. The CDR3 loop is CASSEYGGSGANVLTF. The CDR3 region has the DNA TGTGCCAGCAGTGAATACGGGGGCTCTGGGGCCAACGTCCTGACTTTC. The whole variable domain, filled in from reference TRBV25-1 and TRBJ2-6, reads EADIYQTPRYLVIGTGKKITLECSQTMGHDKMYWYQQDPGMELHLIHYSYGVNSTEKGDLSSESTVSRIRTEHFPLTLESARPSHTSQYLCASSEYGGSGANVLTFGAGSRLTVL.

This clonotype was counted many times. The chain joins TRBV14 to TRBJ1-6; weak D call: TRBD1 (6 bases). Germline V gene data show CDR1 as SGHDN and CDR2 as FVKESK. V was shortened by 8 bases and J by 6 bases, with 14 bases between the two germline ends. This CDR3 comprises 14 residues. Written as DNA, the CDR3 is TGTGCCAGCGCCGGGCAGGGGCGTAATTCACCCCTCCACTTT. Translation gives CASAGQGRNSPLHF.

In its sample, this clonotype was seen many times. The chain is built from TRBV20-1 and TRBJ2-3, with 8 bases that match TRBD2. V trimming: 7 bases; J trimming: 6 bases; junction bases outside the gene matches: 12. CDR3 length equals 14 residues. The germline gives CDR1 DFQATT, CDR2 SNEGSKA (reference sequence). The CDR3 protein is CSVGGAGVGDTQYF. The CDR3 DNA reads TGCAGTGTCGGGGGAGCGGGAGTCGGTGATACGCAGTATTTT.

This chain connects TRBV5-6 to TRBJ2-1; no definite D call. From germline, CDR1 is SGHDT and CDR2 YYEEEE. The length of the CDR3 is 13 residues. V was shortened by 1 base and J by 6 bases, with 8 bases between the two germline ends. CDR3 residues: CASSLFRFNEQFF. In DNA, the CDR3 is TGTGCCAGCAGCTTGTTTCGGTTCAATGAGCAGTTCTTC.

This clonotype was observed a handful of times. This chain connects TRBV12-3 or TRBV12-4 to TRBJ2-3; unclear D gene. The CDR3 loop spans 12 amino acids. V dropped 4 bases and J dropped 5 bases, with 7 bases sitting between them. The CDR3, as DNA: TGTGCCAGCAGTTCCTGGGGAGATACGCAGTATTTT. It is translated as CASSSWGDTQYF.

This clonotype came up many times. This chain connects TRBV7-9 to TRBJ2-2, with D uncertain. Germline CDR1 is SEHNR and CDR2 is FQNEAQ (reference sequence). The CDR3 consists of 14 residues. Trimming shortened V by 5 bases and J by 4 bases, and 11 bases separated the two germline ends. CDR3 in amino acids: CASSPMSGTGELFF. CDR3 DNA: TGTGCCAGCAGCCCCATGTCCGGCACCGGGGAGCTGTTTTTT.

This clonotype was recorded a few times. The chain joins TRBV2 to TRBJ2-4, with TRBD2 matching over 10 bases. Germline V CDR1 and CDR2: SNHLY, FYNNEI. The CDR3 is made up of 14 amino acids. V lost 6 bases, J lost 5 bases, and 4 bases stayed unmatched. CDR3 loop: CASRPGTSENIQYF. In nucleotides, the CDR3 is TGTGCCAGCAGGCCCGGGACTAGCGAAAACATTCAGTACTTC.

This rearrangement joins TRBV20-1 to TRBJ1-3, with D uncertain. Germline V gene data show CDR1 as DFQATT and CDR2 as SNEGSKA (reference sequence). V was shortened by 6 bases and J by 4 bases, with 13 bases between the two germline ends. This CDR3 has 13 amino acids. The CDR3 region has the DNA TGCAGTGCGGGAAGTAATAAAGGAAACACCATATATTTT. Encoded protein: CSAGSNKGNTIYF.

This clonotype showed up just a few times. The rearrangement links TRBV12-3 or TRBV12-4 to TRBJ2-2, with D perhaps assigned TRBD1 or TRBD2 (5 bases each). The CDR3 is 15 residues long. Trimming took off 5 bases at V and 2 bases at J, with 12 bases between the two ends. This chain's CDR3 is CASSPRGVNTGELFF. The CDR3 DNA reads as TGTGCCAGCAGTCCAAGAGGGGTCAACACCGGGGAGCTGTTTTTT.

The chain uses TRBV3-1 and TRBJ2-1; 11 bases map to TRBD2. CDR3 size: 17 residues. V lost 0 bases and J lost 3; bases outside the gene matches: 4. Germline V lookup: CDR1 LGHDT, CDR2 YNNKEL (reference sequence). The CDR3 here is CASSQELAGVNYNEQFF. The CDR3 DNA reads TGTGCCAGCAGCCAAGAACTAGCGGGAGTTAACTACAATGAGCAGTTCTTC.

The chain links TRBV7-2 to TRBJ2-7, with D perhaps TRBD2 (6 bases). This CDR3 has 14 residues. Trimming left V 5 bases short and J 6 bases short, with 17 bases between. Germline-derived CDR1 and CDR2 are SGHTA and FQGNSA. The CDR3 reads CASSPGGVRSEQYF. As DNA, the CDR3 is TGTGCCAGCAGCCCCGGAGGGGTAAGAAGCGAGCAGTACTTC.

J is TRBJ1-6 and V is TRBV5-4, with D perhaps TRBD1 (6 bases). The germline V gene encodes CDR1 SGHNT and CDR2 YYREEE (reference sequence). Trimming left V 1 base short and J 9 bases short, with 14 bases between. The CDR3 spans 15 residues. As DNA, the CDR3 is TGTGCCAGCAGCTTGCAGGCAGGGGAGACTTCACCCCTCCACTTT. Protein product: CASSLQAGETSPLHF. The complete variable domain, with remaining parts taken from reference TRBV5-4 and TRBJ1-6, reads ETGVTQSPTHLIKTRGQQVTLRCSSQSGHNTVSWYQQALGQGPQFIFQYYREEENGRGNFPPRFSGLQFPNYSSELNVNALELDDSALYLCASSLQAGETSPLHFGNGTRLTVT.

The rearrangement joins TRBV5-1 to TRBJ1-2; D not certain. V was pared by 3 bases and J by 3 bases, with 15 bases between. This CDR3 region has 15 residues. CDR1 is SGHRS and CDR2 is YFSETQ in the germline V gene. Here the CDR3 reads CASSSGGGDDYGYTF. Here the CDR3 DNA reads TGCGCCAGCAGCTCAGGCGGTGGCGACGACTATGGCTACACCTTC.

This clonotype was recorded many times. The chain employs TRBV3-2 and TRBJ2-2; the listed D gene, TRBD1, was not tested against the DNA. TRBV3-2 is a known pseudogene. The CDR3 extends over 18 amino acids. The CDR3 protein is CASARHDGGDRDTGELFF. CDR3 nucleotides: TGTGCCAGCGCCAGGCACGATGGGGGGGACAGAGACACCGGGGAGCTGTTTTTT.

The chain recombines TRBV7-8 with TRBJ2-1, with 8 nucleotides matching TRBD1. The CDR3 has 15 residues. Trimming removed 1 base from V and 5 bases from J; junction bases left unmatched: 4. Germline V gene data show CDR1 as SGHVS and CDR2 as FQNEAQ. This CDR3 is CASSLDQGADNEQFF. The CDR3 nucleotides read TGTGCCAGCAGCTTAGACCAGGGGGCAGACAATGAGCAGTTCTTC.

V is TRBV5-1 and J is TRBJ2-1; 8 bases agree with TRBD2. CDR3 length: 14 residues. Germline-derived CDR1 and CDR2 are SGHRS and YFSETQ. V dropped 3 bases and J dropped 6; count of bases not matched to a gene: 5. CDR3 protein: CASSSQSGSNEQFF. In DNA form, the CDR3 reads TGCGCCAGCAGCTCCCAGAGCGGGAGCAATGAGCAGTTCTTC.

A single count supports this clonotype. This sequence joins TRBV11-2 and TRBJ2-1; 9 nucleotides agree with TRBD2. Germline V gene lookup returns CDR1 SGHAT and CDR2 FQNNGV. This CDR3 has 15 amino acids. Trimming at V came to 2 bases and at J to 5 bases, leaving 4 bases not matched to a gene. The CDR3 spells CASSLLAGWDNEQFF. The CDR3 nucleotides read TGTGCCAGCAGCTTACTAGCGGGATGGGACAATGAGCAGTTCTTC.

This clonotype appeared many times. CDR3 coding DNA: TGTGCCAGCAGCTTAGTTGCGGGAGGCACCACAGATACGCAGTATTTT. Protein sequence: CASSLVAGGTTDTQYF. This rearrangement joins TRBV7-8 to TRBJ2-3; 8 bases align to TRBD2. Losses at the gene ends were 1 base for V and 2 bases for J; bases not matched to a gene: 5. CDR1 is SGHVS, CDR2 FQNEAQ, per germline. The CDR3 runs 16 residues.

This clonotype was seen a few times. The V and J genes are TRBV7-8 and TRBJ2-1; the match to TRBD2 covers 13 bases. This CDR3 region has 15 residues. Trimming cost V 4 bases and J 6 bases; bases outside gene matches: 3. CDR1 is SGHVS, CDR2 FQNEAQ, per germline. The CDR3 protein is CASSSRLAGGNEQFF. CDR3 in DNA: TGTGCCAGCAGCTCCAGACTAGCGGGAGGCAATGAGCAGTTCTTC.

This clonotype was detected only a few times. V is TRBV7-9 and J is TRBJ2-3; 7 nucleotides agree with TRBD2. This CDR3 contains 14 residues. Germline CDR1 SEHNR, CDR2 FQNEAQ (reference sequence). With V trimmed by 6 bases and J by 0 bases, 3 bases remained unmatched. The CDR3 region has the DNA TGTGCCAGCAGTAGCGGGCTAAGCACAGATACGCAGTATTTT. Protein sequence: CASSSGLSTDTQYF.

This clonotype came up a few times. This sequence joins TRBV12-3 or TRBV12-4 and TRBJ1-1, with no clear D. The ends were cut back, 7 bases at V and 3 bases at J, with 12 bases in the middle. The length of the CDR3 is 13 residues. The CDR3 loop is CASTLDRYTEAFF. CDR3 bases: TGTGCCAGCACCCTCGACCGGTACACTGAAGCTTTCTTT.

This clonotype was recorded at least ten times. The rearrangement links TRBV5-5 to TRBJ2-1; a possible D gene is TRBD1 (5 bases). CDR1 is SGHKS and CDR2 is YYEKEE in the germline V gene (reference sequence). V gave up 2 bases and J gave up 2 bases, with 17 bases separating them. The CDR3 contains 17 residues. The CDR3 nucleotides read TGTGCCAGCAGCTTTACTTGGACACCGCGAACCTACAATGAGCAGTTCTTC. This gives the protein CASSFTWTPRTYNEQFF.

V usage is TRBV4-1 and J usage is TRBJ1-1; the match to TRBD1 covers 8 bases. The CDR3 length is 15 residues. The germline CDR1 and CDR2 sequences are MGHRA and YSYEKL. The V segment lost 0 bases and the J segment 5 bases; nucleotides outside the gene matches: 5. The CDR3 region has the DNA TGCGCCAGCAGCCAAGATAGGGGACAGGCTACTGAAGCTTTCTTT. Translating gives CASSQDRGQATEAFF.

This clonotype occurred many times. This rearrangement joins TRBV7-3 to TRBJ2-1; maybe TRBD2 (5 bases). The CDR3 runs to 17 residues. The V and J ends lost 1 base and 0 bases respectively, with 13 bases between them. Germline assignment: CDR1 SGHTA and CDR2 FQGTGA. The CDR3 here is CASSLMGSDDSYNEQFF. The DNA of the CDR3 is TGTGCCAGCAGCTTAATGGGTAGCGACGACTCCTACAATGAGCAGTTCTTC.

This clonotype was observed a handful of times. The CDR3 nucleotides are TGCGCCAGCAGCTTGGAGGGAGAAGAGACCCAGTACTTC. Its protein product is CASSLEGEETQYF. The chain carries TRBV5-1 and TRBJ2-5; weak D call: TRBD2 (5 bases). V was cut by 0 bases and J by 3 bases, with 6 bases left in between. Germline V gene data show CDR1 as SGHRS and CDR2 as YFSETQ. The CDR3 is made up of 13 amino acids.

This clonotype was seen many times. V gene TRBV14 combines with J gene TRBJ2-2, with unresolved D. V lost 1 base to trimming and J lost 3 bases, with 3 bases between them. This CDR3 has 13 amino acids. The V gene's germline CDR1 is SGHDN and CDR2 FVKESK. Here the CDR3 reads CASSQGYTGELFF. Written as DNA, the CDR3 is TGTGCCAGCAGCCAAGGGTACACCGGGGAGCTGTTTTTT.

This clonotype was recorded many times. The rearrangement uses TRBV7-6 and TRBJ2-5; 8 bases match TRBD1. The CDR3 contains 12 residues. The V gene's germline CDR1 is SGHVS and CDR2 FNYEAQ. With 5 bases clipped from V and 4 bases from J, the junction kept 0 bases outside the gene matches. The CDR3 reads CASSDRGETQYF. The CDR3 region has the DNA TGTGCCAGCAGCGACAGGGGAGAGACCCAGTACTTC.

The V gene is TRBV12-3 or TRBV12-4, the J gene TRBJ2-6; D is unresolved. This CDR3 comprises 16 residues. Trimming stripped 6 bases from V and 0 bases from J, with 12 bases between. The CDR3 sequence is CASRPILSSGANVLTF. The CDR3 DNA sequence: TGTGCCAGCAGACCGATCCTGAGCTCTGGGGCCAACGTCCTGACTTTC.

This clonotype was detected many times. The rearrangement uses TRBV12-3 or TRBV12-4 and TRBJ2-5; TRBD2 aligns across 13 bases. This CDR3 has 15 residues. V lost 7 bases to trimming and J lost 7 bases; unmatched junction nucleotides: 9. The CDR3 here is CASTLGLAGVGTQYF. For the CDR3, the DNA is TGTGCCAGCACTCTTGGACTAGCGGGAGTGGGGACCCAGTACTTC.